The clone carrying this TCR beta chain was seen at least ten times. The library targeted TCRbeta and was prepared with unique molecular identifiers. TCRdb reprocessed the PCR reads with MiXCR, giving one entry per CDR3 protein. The sample carries fewer than 90,000 distinct CDR3 sequences, about 7% recorded once. The germline gives CDR1 SGHAT, CDR2 FQDESV (reference sequence). This CDR3 is 16 amino acids long. V trimming: 7 bases; J trimming: 3 bases; junction bases outside the gene matches: 10. This sample is drawn from a study of T-cell reconstitution after alpha-beta-depleted transplantation in children.

The chain couples TRBV11-1 to TRBJ2-2; 8 nucleotides match TRBD1. This clonotype originated in a human donor who donated a stem cell graft to a child with acute lymphoblastic leukemia. The specimen was PBMCs from the stem cell graft donor, collected from the stem cell graft. CDR3 sequence: CASTPPTGAHTGELFF. The CDR3 region has the DNA TGTGCCAGCACCCCGCCGACAGGGGCGCACACCGGGGAGCTGTTTTTT.